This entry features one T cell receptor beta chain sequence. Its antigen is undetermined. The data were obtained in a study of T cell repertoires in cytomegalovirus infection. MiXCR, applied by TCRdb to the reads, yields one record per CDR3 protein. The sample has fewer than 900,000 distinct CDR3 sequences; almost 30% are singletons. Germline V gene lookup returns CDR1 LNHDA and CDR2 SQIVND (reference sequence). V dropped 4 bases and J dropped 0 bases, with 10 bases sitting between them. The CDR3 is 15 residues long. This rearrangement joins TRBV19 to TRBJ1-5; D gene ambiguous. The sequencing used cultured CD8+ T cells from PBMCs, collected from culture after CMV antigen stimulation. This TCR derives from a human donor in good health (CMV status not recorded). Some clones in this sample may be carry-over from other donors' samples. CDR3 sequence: CASSKPGSSNQPQHF. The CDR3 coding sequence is TGTGCCAGTAGTAAACCCGGGAGTAGCAATCAGCCCCAGCATTTT.